Each of the 2 T cell receptor beta chains below was sequenced from the same sample in a study of blood T cells in healthy people across ages. The use of a sample-barcoded 5' primer and a J-beta primer mix characterized a second PCR of roughly 7 to 11 cycles. TCRdb reprocessed the 5' RACE reads with MiXCR, giving one entry per CDR3 protein. Here the sample spans fewer than 1,000,000 distinct CDR3 sequences, about 47% being singletons. Sequencing was performed on blood. The receptors stem from an elderly man in good health.

This clonotype was picked up a small number of times. The chain has TRBV4-2 and TRBJ2-7, with TRBD2 matching over 9 bases. The germline V gene encodes CDR1 LGHNA and CDR2 YNFKEQ. The V gene end was trimmed by 4 bases and the J gene end by 3 bases; junction bases not matched to a gene: 13. The CDR3 runs 17 residues. The CDR3 loop reads CASSRGRVAGDHYEQYF. The CDR3 nucleotides are TGTGCCAGCAGCCGCGGCCGAGTAGCGGGGGACCACTACGAGCAGTACTTC.

Ten or more counts support this clonotype. The CDR3 nucleotides read TGTGCCAGCAGTGGAGGGACTCTTAGCGTGGAAGATGAGCAGTTCTTC. It specifies CASSGGTLSVEDEQFF. The V gene is TRBV2, the J gene TRBJ2-1; a possible D gene is TRBD2 (6 bases). This CDR3 comprises 16 residues. Between the trimmed V and J ends, which lost 4 bases and 8 bases, there was a span of 21 bases. Germline values: CDR1 SNHLY, CDR2 FYNNEI.